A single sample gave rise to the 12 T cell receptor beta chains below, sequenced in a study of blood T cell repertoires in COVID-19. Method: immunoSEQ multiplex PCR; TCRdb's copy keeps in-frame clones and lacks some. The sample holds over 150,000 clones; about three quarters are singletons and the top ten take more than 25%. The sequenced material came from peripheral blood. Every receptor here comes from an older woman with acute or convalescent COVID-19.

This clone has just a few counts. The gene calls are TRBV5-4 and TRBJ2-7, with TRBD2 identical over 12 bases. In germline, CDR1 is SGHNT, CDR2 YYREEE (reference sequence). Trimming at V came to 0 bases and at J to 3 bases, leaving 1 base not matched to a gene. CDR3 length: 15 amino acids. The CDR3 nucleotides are TGTGCCAGCAGCTTGGGACTAGCGGGAGTCTACGAGCAGTACTTC. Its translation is CASSLGLAGVYEQYF.

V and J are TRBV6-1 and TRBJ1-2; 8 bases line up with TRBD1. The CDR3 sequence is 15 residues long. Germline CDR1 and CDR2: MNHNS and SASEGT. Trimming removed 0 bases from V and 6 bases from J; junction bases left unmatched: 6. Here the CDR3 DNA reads TGTGCCAGCAGTGAAGCGTGGACAGGGTTGGATGGCTACACCTTC. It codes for CASSEAWTGLDGYTF.

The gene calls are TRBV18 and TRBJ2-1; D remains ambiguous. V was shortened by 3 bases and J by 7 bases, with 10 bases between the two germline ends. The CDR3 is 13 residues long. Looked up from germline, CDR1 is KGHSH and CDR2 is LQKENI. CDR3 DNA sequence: TGTGCCAGCTCACCCTCCTTGACTAATGAGCAGTTCTTC. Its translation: CASSPSLTNEQFF.

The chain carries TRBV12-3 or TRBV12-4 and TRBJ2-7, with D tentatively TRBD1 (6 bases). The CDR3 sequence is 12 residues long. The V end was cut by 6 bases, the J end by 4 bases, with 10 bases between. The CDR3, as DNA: TGTGCCAGCAGCTGGGGGCGGTACGAGCAGTACTTC. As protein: CASSWGRYEQYF.

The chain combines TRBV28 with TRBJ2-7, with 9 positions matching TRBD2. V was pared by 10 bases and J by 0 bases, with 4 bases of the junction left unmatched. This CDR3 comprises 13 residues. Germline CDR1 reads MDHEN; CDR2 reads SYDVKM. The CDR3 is CATVSGSSYEQYF. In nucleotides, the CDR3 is TGTGCCACGGTTAGCGGGAGCTCCTACGAGCAGTACTTC.

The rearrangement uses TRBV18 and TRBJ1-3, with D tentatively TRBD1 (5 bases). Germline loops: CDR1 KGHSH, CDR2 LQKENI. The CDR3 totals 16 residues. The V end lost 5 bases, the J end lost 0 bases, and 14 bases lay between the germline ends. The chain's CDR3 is CASSGGVQSSGNTIYF. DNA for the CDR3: TGTGCCAGCTCAGGAGGGGTACAAAGCTCTGGAAACACCATATATTTT.

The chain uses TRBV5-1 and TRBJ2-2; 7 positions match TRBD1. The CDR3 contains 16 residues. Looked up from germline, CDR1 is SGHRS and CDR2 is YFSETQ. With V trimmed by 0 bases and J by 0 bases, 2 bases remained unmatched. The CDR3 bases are TGCGCCAGCAGCTTGGGGACAGGTTCGAACACCGGGGAGCTGTTTTTT. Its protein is CASSLGTGSNTGELFF.

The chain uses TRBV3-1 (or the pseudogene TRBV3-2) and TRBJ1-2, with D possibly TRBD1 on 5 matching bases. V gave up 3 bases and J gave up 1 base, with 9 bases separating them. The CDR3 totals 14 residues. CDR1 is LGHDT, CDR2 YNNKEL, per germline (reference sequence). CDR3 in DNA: TGTGCCAGCAGCCACCGACAGCGTAACTATGGCTACACCTTC. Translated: CASSHRQRNYGYTF.

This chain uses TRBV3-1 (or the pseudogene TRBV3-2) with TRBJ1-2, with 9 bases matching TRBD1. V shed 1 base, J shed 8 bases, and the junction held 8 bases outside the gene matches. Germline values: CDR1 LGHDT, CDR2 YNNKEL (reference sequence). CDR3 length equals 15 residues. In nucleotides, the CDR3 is TGTGCCAGCAGCCAAGCGGACAGGGGAAGTTGGGGCTACACCTTC. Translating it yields CASSQADRGSWGYTF.

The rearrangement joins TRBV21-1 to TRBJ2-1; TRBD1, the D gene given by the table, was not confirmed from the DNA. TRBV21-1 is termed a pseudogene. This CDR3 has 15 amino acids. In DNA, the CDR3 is TGTGCCAGCAGCAACCCGGGACAGGGGAACAATGAGCAGTTCTTC. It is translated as CASSNPGQGNNEQFF.

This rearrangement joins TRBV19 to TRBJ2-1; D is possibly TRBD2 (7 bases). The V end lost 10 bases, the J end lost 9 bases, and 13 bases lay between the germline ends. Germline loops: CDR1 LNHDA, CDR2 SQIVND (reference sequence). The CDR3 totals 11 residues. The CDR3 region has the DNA TGTGCCACGAAGCGGGACATTGAGCAGTTCTTC. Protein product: CATKRDIEQFF.

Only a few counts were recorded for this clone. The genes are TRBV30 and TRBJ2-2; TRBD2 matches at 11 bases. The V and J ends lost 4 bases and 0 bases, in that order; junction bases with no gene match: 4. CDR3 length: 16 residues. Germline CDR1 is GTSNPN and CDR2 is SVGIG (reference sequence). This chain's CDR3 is CAWISGRASNTGELFF. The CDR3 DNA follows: TGTGCCTGGATTAGCGGGAGGGCCTCGAACACCGGGGAGCTGTTTTTT.